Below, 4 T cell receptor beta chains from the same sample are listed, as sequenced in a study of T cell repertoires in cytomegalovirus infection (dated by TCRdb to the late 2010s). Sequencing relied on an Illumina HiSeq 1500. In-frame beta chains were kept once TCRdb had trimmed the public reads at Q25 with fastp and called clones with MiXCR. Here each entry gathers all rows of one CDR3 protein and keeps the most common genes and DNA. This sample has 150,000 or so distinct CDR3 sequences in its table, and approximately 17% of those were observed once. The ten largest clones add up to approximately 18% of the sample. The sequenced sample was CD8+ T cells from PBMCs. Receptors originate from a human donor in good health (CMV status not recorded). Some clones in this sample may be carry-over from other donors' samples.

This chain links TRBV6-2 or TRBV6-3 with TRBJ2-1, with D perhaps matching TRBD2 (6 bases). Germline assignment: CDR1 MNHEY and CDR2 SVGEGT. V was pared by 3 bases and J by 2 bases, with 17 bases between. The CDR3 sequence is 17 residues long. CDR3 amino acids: CASSYTRVSGTYNEQFF. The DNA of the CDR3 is TGTGCCAGCAGTTATACCCGCGTTAGCGGAACCTACAATGAGCAGTTCTTC.

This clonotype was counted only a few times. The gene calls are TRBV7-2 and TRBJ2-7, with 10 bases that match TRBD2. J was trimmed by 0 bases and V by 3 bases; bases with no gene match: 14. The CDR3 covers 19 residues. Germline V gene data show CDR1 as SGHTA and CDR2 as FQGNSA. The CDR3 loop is CASSFRTDLSGRPSYEQYF. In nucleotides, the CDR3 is TGTGCCAGCAGCTTTCGAACAGATCTTAGCGGGAGGCCCTCCTACGAGCAGTACTTC. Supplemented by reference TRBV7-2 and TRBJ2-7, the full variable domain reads GAGVSQSPSNKVTEKGKDVELRCDPISGHTALYWYRQSLGQGLEFLIYFQGNSAPDKSGLPSDRFSAERTGGSVSTLTIQRTQQEDSAVYLCASSFRTDLSGRPSYEQYFGPGTRLTVT.

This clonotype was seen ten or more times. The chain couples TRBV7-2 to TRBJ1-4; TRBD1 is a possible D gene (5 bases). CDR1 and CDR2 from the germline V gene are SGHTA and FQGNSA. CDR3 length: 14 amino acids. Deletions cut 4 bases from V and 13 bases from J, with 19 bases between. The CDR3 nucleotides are TGTGCCAGCAGCTACCGGGACGGCTGGACGGGACTGTTTTTT. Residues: CASSYRDGWTGLFF.

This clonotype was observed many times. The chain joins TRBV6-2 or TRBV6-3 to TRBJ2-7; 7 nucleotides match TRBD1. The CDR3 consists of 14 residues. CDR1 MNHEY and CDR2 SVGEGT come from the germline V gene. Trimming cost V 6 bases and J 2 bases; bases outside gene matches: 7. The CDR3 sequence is CASSSPGQTYEQYF. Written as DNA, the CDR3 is TGTGCCAGCAGCTCTCCGGGACAGACCTACGAGCAGTACTTC.